The 13 T cell receptor beta chains presented below share a single source sample, sequenced in a study of human T cells and chemical hapten exposure. TCRdb passed the RACE reads through MiXCR, listing each CDR3 protein once. The profile shows a few hundred thousand distinct CDR3 sequences, more than 5% of them singletons. This sample's time point: patch test 2, 6 weeks after DPC sensitization. Treatment here: therapeutic diphenylcyclopropenone sensitization with weekly scalp DPC. This specimen consisted of whole blood, obtained in connection with sensitization to the hapten diphenylcyclopropenone (DPC). The receptors stem from a woman younger than 35 with alopecia areata. Some clones in this sample may be carry-over from other donors' samples.

V gene TRBV3-1 combines with J gene TRBJ2-7, with no clear D. Trimming pared 3 bases from V and 11 bases from J, leaving 11 bases between. The CDR3 extends over 11 amino acids. Germline V CDR1 and CDR2: LGHDT, YNNKEL (reference sequence). CDR3 nucleotides: TGTGCCAGCAGCCAGGGTTTCTCGAAGTACTTC. It specifies CASSQGFSKYF.

This clonotype was observed a handful of times. This chain uses TRBV11-2 with TRBJ2-1; a weak D match, TRBD2 (5 bases). The CDR3 has 16 residues. Trimming took off 4 bases at V and 4 bases at J, with 17 bases between the two ends. Germline CDR1 reads SGHAT; CDR2 reads FQNNGV. The CDR3 region is CASSSRGPEAYNEQFF. In nucleotides, the CDR3 is TGTGCCAGCAGCTCTAGAGGTCCGGAGGCGTACAATGAGCAGTTCTTC.

The rearrangement joins TRBV6-2 or TRBV6-3 to TRBJ1-1; a weak D match, TRBD1 (5 bases). Trimming pared 10 bases from V and 0 bases from J, leaving 12 bases between. Germline V lookup: CDR1 MNHEY, CDR2 SVGEGT. There are 13 residues in the CDR3. In DNA, the CDR3 is TGTGCCACGCGGGGGGACTTGAACACTGAAGCTTTCTTT. It yields the protein CATRGDLNTEAFF.

This clonotype came up many times. The rearrangement uses TRBV9 and TRBJ1-5; D unclear. Trimming pared 3 bases from V and 2 bases from J, leaving 6 bases between. This CDR3 has 13 residues. Germline CDR1 is SGDLS and CDR2 is YYNGEE. The CDR3: CASSAIGNQPQHF. The CDR3 DNA is TGTGCCAGCAGCGCGATAGGCAATCAGCCCCAGCATTTT.

The genes are TRBV2 and TRBJ2-2; D is ambiguous. V lost 3 bases, J lost 4 bases, and 6 bases lay in between. Germline lookup yields CDR1 SNHLY and CDR2 FYNNEI. This CDR3 contains 13 residues. The CDR3 region has the DNA TGTGCCAGCAGTGACCGAATCACCGGGGAGCTGTTTTTT. Translated: CASSDRITGELFF.

This clonotype showed up many times. V and J are TRBV12-3 or TRBV12-4 and TRBJ1-1, with 7 bases fitting TRBD1. The CDR3 totals 14 residues. The J segment lost 0 bases and the V segment lost 5 bases, leaving 3 bases of the junction unmatched. The CDR3 spells CASSRGQLNTEAFF. The CDR3, as DNA: TGTGCCAGCAGTCGGGGACAGCTGAACACTGAAGCTTTCTTT.

This clonotype has ten or more counts. The rearrangement joins TRBV27 to TRBJ1-2; tentatively, D is TRBD1 (6 bases). The CDR3 is 14 amino acids. Between the trimmed V and J ends, which lost 6 bases and 4 bases, there was a span of 15 bases. The germline CDR1 and CDR2 sequences are MNHEY and SMNVEV (reference sequence). The CDR3 is CASRPAAGAYGYTF. The CDR3 coding sequence is TGTGCCAGCAGACCAGCCGCAGGGGCCTATGGCTACACCTTC.

The rearrangement links TRBV12-3 or TRBV12-4 to TRBJ2-4; either TRBD1 or TRBD2 may fit D (5 bases each). Trimming shortened V by 6 bases and J by 0 bases, and 24 bases separated the two germline ends. This CDR3 region has 19 residues. CDR3 bases: TGTGCCAGCAGCCACGCTACCGGGACGGGTAATATAGCCAAAAACATTCAGTACTTC. It yields the protein CASSHATGTGNIAKNIQYF.

This clonotype showed up just a few times. The chain uses TRBV2 and TRBJ1-2; D uncertain. CDR3 length equals 15 residues. In germline, CDR1 is SNHLY, CDR2 FYNNEI. Trimming shortened V by 2 bases and J by 0 bases, and 10 bases separated the two germline ends. The CDR3 region has the DNA TGTGCCAGCAGTGAAAGGCCTTCCTCTAACTATGGCTACACCTTC. It specifies CASSERPSSNYGYTF.

The chain is built from TRBV12-3 or TRBV12-4 and TRBJ2-7, with 7 positions matching TRBD2. V shed 6 bases, J shed 1 base, and the junction held 3 bases outside the gene matches. The CDR3 is 13 residues long. CDR3 in DNA: TGTGCCAGCAGCGCGGGGGTTTCCTACGAGCAGTACTTC. Encoded protein: CASSAGVSYEQYF.

This clonotype has more than one count but fewer than ten. The chain is built from TRBV28 and TRBJ1-2; D is unresolved. In germline, CDR1 is MDHEN, CDR2 SYDVKM. Deletions cut 8 bases from V and 8 bases from J, with 15 bases between. The CDR3 is 12 residues long. CDR3 DNA sequence: TGTGCCAGCGTTCCCCCCCAAGGAGGCTACACCTTC. Translating gives CASVPPQGGYTF.

This clonotype was recorded a few times. CDR3 in amino acids: CASSQTVGRPQHF. As DNA, the CDR3 is TGTGCCAGCAGCCAGACGGTCGGGCGGCCCCAGCATTTT. The chain has TRBV6-6 and TRBJ1-5; D not certain. V dropped 6 bases and J dropped 9 bases, with 15 bases sitting between them. Germline-derived CDR1 and CDR2 are MNHNY and SVGAGI (reference sequence). CDR3 size: 13 residues.

This sequence joins TRBV7-3 and TRBJ1-1, with D possibly TRBD1 on 5 matching bases. The V and J ends lost 5 bases and 6 bases respectively, with 13 bases between them. This CDR3 has 13 amino acids. From germline, CDR1 is SGHTA and CDR2 FQGTGA. CDR3: CASSRDLNSEAFF. The DNA for the CDR3 is TGTGCCAGCAGCCGGGACCTTAACTCTGAAGCTTTCTTT. The variable domain in full, completed from reference TRBV7-3 and TRBJ1-1, reads GAGVSQTPSNKVTEKGKYVELRCDPISGHTALYWYRQSLGQGPEFLIYFQGTGAADDSGLPNDRFFAVRPEGSVSTLKIQRTERGDSAVYLCASSRDLNSEAFFGQGTRLTVV.